The entry below describes one TCR beta chain. Sequenced by immunoSEQ multiplex PCR; TCRdb stores in-frame clones only, minus some. The table has hundreds of thousands of clones, around 83% seen once. The data are from a study of blood T cell repertoires in COVID-19. The CDR3 loop spans 17 amino acids. Between the trimmed V and J ends, which lost 3 bases and 0 bases, there was a span of 15 bases. Sequencing used peripheral blood. The source is a woman in her fifties or sixties with acute or convalescent COVID-19. V usage is TRBV23-1 and J usage is TRBJ1-5; weak D call: TRBD1 (6 bases). TRBV23-1 is flagged as an ORF with uncertain function. As DNA, the CDR3 is TGCGCCAGCAGTCACCCGCGGACAGTTTATAGCAATCAGCCCCAGCATTTT. This gives the protein CASSHPRTVYSNQPQHF.